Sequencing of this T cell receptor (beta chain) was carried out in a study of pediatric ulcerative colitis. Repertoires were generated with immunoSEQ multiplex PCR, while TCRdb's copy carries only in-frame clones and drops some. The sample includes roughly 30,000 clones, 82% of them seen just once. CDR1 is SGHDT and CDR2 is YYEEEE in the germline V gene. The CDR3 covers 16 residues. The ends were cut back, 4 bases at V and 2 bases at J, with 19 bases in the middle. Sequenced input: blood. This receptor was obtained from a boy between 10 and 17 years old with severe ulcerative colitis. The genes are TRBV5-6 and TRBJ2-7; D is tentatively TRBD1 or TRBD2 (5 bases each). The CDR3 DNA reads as TGTGCCAGCAGCCCCGAGTTAGGGACCACACCCTACGAGCAGTACTTC. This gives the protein CASSPELGTTPYEQYF.